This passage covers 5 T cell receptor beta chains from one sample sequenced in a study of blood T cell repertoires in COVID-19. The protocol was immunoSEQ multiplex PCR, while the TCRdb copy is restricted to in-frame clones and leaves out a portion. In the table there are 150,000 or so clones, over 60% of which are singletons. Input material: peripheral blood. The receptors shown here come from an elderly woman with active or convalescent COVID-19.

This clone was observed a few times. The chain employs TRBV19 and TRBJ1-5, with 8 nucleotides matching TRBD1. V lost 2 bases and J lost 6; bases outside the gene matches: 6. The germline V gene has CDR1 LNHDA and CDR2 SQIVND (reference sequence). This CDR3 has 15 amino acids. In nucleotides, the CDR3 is TGTGCCAGTAGTATATCGCAGGGGGCGGCTCAGCCCCAGCATTTT. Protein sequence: CASSISQGAAQPQHF.

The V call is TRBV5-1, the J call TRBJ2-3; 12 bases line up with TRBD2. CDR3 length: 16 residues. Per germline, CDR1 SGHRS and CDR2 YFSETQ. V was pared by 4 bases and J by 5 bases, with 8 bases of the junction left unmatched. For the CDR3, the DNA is TGCGCCAGCAGCCCTGCTAGCGGGGGGGCCGGAGATACGCAGTATTTT. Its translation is CASSPASGGAGDTQYF.

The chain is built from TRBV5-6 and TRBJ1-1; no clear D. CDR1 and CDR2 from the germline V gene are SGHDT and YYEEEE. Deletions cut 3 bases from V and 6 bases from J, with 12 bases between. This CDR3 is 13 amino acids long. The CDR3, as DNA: TGTGCCAGCAGCTGGGCCGTGGAGGCTGAAGCTTTCTTT. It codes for CASSWAVEAEAFF.

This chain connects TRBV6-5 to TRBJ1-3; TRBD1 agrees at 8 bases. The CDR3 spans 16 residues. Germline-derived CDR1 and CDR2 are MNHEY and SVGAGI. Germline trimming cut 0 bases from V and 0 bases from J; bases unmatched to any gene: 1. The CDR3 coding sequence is TGTGCCAGCAGTTACTCGACAGGGGACTCTGGAAACACCATATATTTT. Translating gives CASSYSTGDSGNTIYF.

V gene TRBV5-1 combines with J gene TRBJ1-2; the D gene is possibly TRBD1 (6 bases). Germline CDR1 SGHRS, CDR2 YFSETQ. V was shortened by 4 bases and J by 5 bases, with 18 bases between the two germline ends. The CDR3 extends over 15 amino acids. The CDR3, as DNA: TGCGCCAGCAGCGCCTTGTGGGACACAGGATATGGCTACACCTTC. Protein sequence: CASSALWDTGYGYTF.